The 8 T cell receptor beta chains listed next were all sequenced from one sample in a study of vaccination and CD4 T cells after COVID-19. What these receptors recognize is not known. The Oncomine TCR Beta short-read assay generated sequence data from the DNA of cultured CD4+ T cells. TCRdb recomputed calls from the PCR reads with MiXCR, one row per CDR3 protein. Of about 10,000 distinct CDR3 sequences in the sample, roughly a fifth are singletons; the top ten hold approximately 13%. This sample's treatment: approximately 11-day PBMC culture with coronavirus spike peptide pools or control peptides (ViraFEST assay). The sample was CD4+ T cells from blood, cultured in vitro, taken after SARS-CoV-2 vaccination. The receptor source for this set is a human donor who had recovered from COVID-19.

In its sample, this clonotype was seen a few times. The chain uses TRBV7-2 and TRBJ2-1; 15 bases are shared with TRBD2. Per the germline V gene, CDR1 is SGHTA and CDR2 is FQGNSA. V shed 1 base and J 7 bases; nucleotides not matched to a gene: 2. CDR3 length: 16 amino acids. The CDR3 DNA is TGTGCCAGCAGCTTAGAGGGGACTAGCGGGAGGAATGAGCAGTTCTTC. Translation: CASSLEGTSGRNEQFF.

This clonotype is judged medium-sized. The V gene is TRBV20-1, the J gene TRBJ2-2, with D tentatively TRBD2 (6 bases). Germline V gene data show CDR1 as DFQATT and CDR2 as SNEGSKA (reference sequence). This CDR3 has 15 residues. The V gene lost 6 bases and the J gene lost 1 base, with 15 bases spanning the gap. In DNA, the CDR3 is TGCAGTGCCCGGCCCCTTAGCGGGAACACCGGGGAGCTGTTTTTT. This sequence encodes CSARPLSGNTGELFF.

This clonotype was observed a handful of times. This rearrangement joins TRBV20-1 to TRBJ2-7, with 10 positions matching TRBD1. The CDR3 has 16 amino acids. V gave up 6 bases and J gave up 2 bases; unmatched junction bases: 13. From germline, CDR1 is DFQATT and CDR2 SNEGSKA (reference sequence). This chain's CDR3 is CSAPRGQGTRTYEQYF. The CDR3 DNA reads TGCAGTGCACCCCGGGGACAGGGGACGCGAACCTACGAGCAGTACTTC.

The chain carries TRBV7-9 and TRBJ1-1; no firm D call. Trimming took 4 bases from V and 5 from J, leaving 20 bases between them. From germline, CDR1 is SEHNR and CDR2 FQNEAQ (reference sequence). CDR3 length equals 16 residues. The CDR3 coding sequence is TGTGCCAGCAGCTCCCCTGAAAGCGACGATTGGACTGAAGCTTTCTTT. Its translation: CASSSPESDDWTEAFF.

The rearrangement uses TRBV4-3 and TRBJ1-1; D unresolved. Germline values: CDR1 LGHNA, CDR2 YSLEER. This CDR3 region has 15 residues. Trimming took 0 bases from V and 2 from J, leaving 10 bases between them. The CDR3 DNA follows: TGCGCCAGCAGCCAAGAAGGACTTAGAAACACTGAAGCTTTCTTT. Its translation is CASSQEGLRNTEAFF.

This clonotype was counted between two and nine times. V is TRBV30 and J is TRBJ1-5; perhaps TRBD1 as D (5 bases). The V gene lost 3 bases and the J gene lost 3 bases, with 12 bases spanning the gap. In germline, CDR1 is GTSNPN, CDR2 SVGIG (reference sequence). The CDR3 loop spans 14 amino acids. The CDR3 nucleotides are TGTGCCTGGAGGGGCGGAGGGGACAATCAGCCCCAGCATTTT. Translation gives CAWRGGGDNQPQHF. The full variable domain, completed using reference TRBV30 and TRBJ1-5, is SQTIHQWPATLVQPVGSPLSLECTVEGTSNPNLYWYRQAAGRGLQLLFYSVGIGQISSEVPQNLSASRPQDRQFILSSKKLLLSDSGFYLCAWRGGGDNQPQHFGDGTRLSIL.

Sample share makes this clonotype medium-sized. The chain has TRBV7-2 and TRBJ2-7, with TRBD2 matching 7 bases. Germline CDR1 is SGHTA and CDR2 is FQGNSA. This CDR3 is 14 amino acids long. J was trimmed by 2 bases and V by 5 bases; bases with no gene match: 6. The CDR3 bases are TGTGCCAGCAGCGGTCCTGGACTAGCCTACGAGCAGTACTTC. This sequence encodes CASSGPGLAYEQYF.

The chain uses TRBV7-7 and TRBJ2-3; 7 nucleotides align to TRBD1. CDR1 and CDR2 from the germline V gene are SSHAT and FNYEAQ (reference sequence). V was clipped by 2 bases and J by 1 base; unmatched bases: 0. CDR3 length: 14 residues. CDR3 in DNA: TGTGCCAGCAGCTTAACAGGGGGCACAGATACGCAGTATTTT. It is translated as CASSLTGGTDTQYF.